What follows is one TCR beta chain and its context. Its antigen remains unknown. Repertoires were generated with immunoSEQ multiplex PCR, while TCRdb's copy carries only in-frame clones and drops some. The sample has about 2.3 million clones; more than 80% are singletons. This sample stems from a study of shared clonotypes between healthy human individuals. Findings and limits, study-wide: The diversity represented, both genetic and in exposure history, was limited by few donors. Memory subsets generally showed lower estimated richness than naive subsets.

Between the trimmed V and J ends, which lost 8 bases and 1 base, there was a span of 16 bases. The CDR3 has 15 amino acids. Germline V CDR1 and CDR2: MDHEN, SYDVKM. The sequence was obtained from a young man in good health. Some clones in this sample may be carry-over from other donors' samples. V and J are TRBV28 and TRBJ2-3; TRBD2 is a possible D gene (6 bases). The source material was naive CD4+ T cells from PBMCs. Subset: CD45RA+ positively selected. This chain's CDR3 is CASALWASGTDTQYF. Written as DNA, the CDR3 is TGTGCCAGCGCCCTCTGGGCTAGCGGCACAGATACGCAGTATTTT. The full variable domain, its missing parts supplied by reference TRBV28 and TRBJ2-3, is DVKVTQSSRYLVKRTGEKVFLECVQDMDHENMFWYRQDPGLGLRLIYFSYDVKMKEKGDIPEGYSVSREKKERFSLILESASTNQTSMYLCASALWASGTDTQYFGPGTRLTVL.